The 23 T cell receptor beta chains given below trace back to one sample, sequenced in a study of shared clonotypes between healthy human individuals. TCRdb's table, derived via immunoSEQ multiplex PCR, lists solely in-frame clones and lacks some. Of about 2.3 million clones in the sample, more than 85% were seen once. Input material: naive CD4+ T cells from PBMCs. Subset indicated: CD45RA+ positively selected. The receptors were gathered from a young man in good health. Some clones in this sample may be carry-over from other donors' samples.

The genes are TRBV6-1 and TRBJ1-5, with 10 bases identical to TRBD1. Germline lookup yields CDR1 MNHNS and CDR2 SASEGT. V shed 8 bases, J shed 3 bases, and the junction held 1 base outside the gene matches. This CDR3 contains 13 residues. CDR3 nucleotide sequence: TGTGCCAGCGGGACAGGGGTCAATCAGCCCCAGCATTTT. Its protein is CASGTGVNQPQHF.

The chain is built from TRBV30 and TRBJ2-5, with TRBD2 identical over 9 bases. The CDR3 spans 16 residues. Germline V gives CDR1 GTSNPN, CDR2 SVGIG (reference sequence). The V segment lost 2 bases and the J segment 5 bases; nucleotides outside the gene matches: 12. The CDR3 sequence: CAWSRKRREGQETQYF. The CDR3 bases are TGTGCCTGGAGTAGGAAACGGCGGGAGGGCCAGGAGACCCAGTACTTC.

CDR3 sequence (DNA): TGTGCCAGCAGCCAAGCCAACACCATATATTTT. It is translated as CASSQANTIYF. This chain joins TRBV14 and TRBJ1-3; unclear D gene. The CDR3 has 11 residues. Trimming cost V 1 base and J 7 bases, with 2 bases left between them. The germline V gene has CDR1 SGHDN and CDR2 FVKESK.

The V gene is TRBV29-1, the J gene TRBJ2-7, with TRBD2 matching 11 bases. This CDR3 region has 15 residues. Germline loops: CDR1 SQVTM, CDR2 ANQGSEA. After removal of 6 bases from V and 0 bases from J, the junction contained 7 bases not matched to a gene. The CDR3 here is CSVAFGTSGSYEQYF. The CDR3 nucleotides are TGCAGCGTGGCCTTCGGGACTAGCGGCTCCTACGAGCAGTACTTC.

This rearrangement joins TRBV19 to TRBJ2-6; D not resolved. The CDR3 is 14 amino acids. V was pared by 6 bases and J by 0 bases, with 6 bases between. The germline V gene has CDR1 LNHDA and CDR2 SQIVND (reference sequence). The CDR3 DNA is TGTGCCAGTAGAACCCTCTCTGGGGCCAACGTCCTGACTTTC. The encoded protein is CASRTLSGANVLTF.

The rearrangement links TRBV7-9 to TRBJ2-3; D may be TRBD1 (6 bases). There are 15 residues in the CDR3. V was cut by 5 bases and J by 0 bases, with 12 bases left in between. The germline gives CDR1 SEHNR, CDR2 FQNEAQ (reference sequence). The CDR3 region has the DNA TGTGCCAGCAGCGTCGGACAGTTTAGCACAGATACGCAGTATTTT. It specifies CASSVGQFSTDTQYF. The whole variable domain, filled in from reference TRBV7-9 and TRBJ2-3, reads DTGVSQNPRHKITKRGQNVTFRCDPISEHNRLYWYRQTLGQGPEFLTYFQNEAQLEKSRLLSDRFSAERPKGSFSTLEIQRTEQGDSAMYLCASSVGQFSTDTQYFGPGTRLTVL.

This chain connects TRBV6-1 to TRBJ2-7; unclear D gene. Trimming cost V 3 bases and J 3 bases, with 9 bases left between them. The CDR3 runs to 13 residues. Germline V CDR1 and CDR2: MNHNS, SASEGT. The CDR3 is CASSEASYYEQYF. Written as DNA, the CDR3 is TGTGCCAGCAGTGAGGCCAGCTACTACGAGCAGTACTTC.

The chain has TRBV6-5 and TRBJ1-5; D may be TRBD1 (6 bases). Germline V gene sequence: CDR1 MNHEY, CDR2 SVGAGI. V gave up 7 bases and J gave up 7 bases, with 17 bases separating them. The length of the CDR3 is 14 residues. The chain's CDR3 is CASTPRQGRQPQHF. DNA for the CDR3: TGTGCCAGCACCCCCCGGCAGGGGCGGCAGCCCCAGCATTTT.

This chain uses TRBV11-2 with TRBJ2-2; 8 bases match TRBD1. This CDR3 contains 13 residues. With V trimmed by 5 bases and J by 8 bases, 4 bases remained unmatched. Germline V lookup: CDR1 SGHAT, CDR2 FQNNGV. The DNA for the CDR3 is TGTGCCAGCAGCGCGGACAGGGTGGGGGAGCTGTTTTTT. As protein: CASSADRVGELFF.

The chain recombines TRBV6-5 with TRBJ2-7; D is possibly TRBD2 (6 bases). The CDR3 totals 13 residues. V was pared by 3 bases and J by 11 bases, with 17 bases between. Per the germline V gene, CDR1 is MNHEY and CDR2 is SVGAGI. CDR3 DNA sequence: TGTGCCAGCAGTTATAATGGGTTAGGGACTGAGTACTTC. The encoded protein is CASSYNGLGTEYF.

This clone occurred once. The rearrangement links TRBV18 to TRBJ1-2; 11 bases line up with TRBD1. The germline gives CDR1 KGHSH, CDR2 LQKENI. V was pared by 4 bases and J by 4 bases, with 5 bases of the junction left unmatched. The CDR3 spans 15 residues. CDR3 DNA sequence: TGTGCCAGCTCACTGGGACAGGGGGACGCCTATGGCTACACCTTC. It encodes CASSLGQGDAYGYTF.

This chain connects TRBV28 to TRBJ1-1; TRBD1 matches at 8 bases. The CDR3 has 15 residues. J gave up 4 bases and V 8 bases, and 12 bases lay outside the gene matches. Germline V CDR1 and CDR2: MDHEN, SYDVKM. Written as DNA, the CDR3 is TGTGCCAGCGTCGACTCCAGGGGGCGTTCCACTGAAGCTTTCTTT. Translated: CASVDSRGRSTEAFF.

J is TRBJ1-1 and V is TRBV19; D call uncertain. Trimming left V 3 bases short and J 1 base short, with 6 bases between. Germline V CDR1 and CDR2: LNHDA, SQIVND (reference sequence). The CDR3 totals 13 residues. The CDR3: CASSIMRNTEAFF. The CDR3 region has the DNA TGTGCCAGTAGTATCATGAGGAACACTGAAGCTTTCTTT. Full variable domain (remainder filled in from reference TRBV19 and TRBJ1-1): DGGITQSPKYLFRKEGQNVTLSCEQNLNHDAMYWYRQDPGQGLRLIYYSQIVNDFQKGDIAEGYSVSREKKESFPLTVTSAQKNPTAFYLCASSIMRNTEAFFGQGTRLTVV.

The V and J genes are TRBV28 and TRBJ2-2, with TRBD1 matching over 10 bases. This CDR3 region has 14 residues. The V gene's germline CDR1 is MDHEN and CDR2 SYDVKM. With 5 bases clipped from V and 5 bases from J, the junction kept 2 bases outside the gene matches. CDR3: CASSGTGDTGELFF. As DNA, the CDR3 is TGTGCCAGCAGTGGGACAGGGGATACCGGGGAGCTGTTTTTT. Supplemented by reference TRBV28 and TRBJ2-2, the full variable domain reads DVKVTQSSRYLVKRTGEKVFLECVQDMDHENMFWYRQDPGLGLRLIYFSYDVKMKEKGDIPEGYSVSREKKERFSLILESASTNQTSMYLCASSGTGDTGELFFGEGSRLTVL.

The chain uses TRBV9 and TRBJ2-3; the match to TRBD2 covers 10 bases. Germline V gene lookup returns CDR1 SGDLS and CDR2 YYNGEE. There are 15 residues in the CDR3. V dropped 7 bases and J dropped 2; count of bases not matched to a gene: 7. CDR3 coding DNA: TGTGCCAGCGGAAGGACTAGCGGTCCCACAGATACGCAGTATTTT. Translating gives CASGRTSGPTDTQYF.

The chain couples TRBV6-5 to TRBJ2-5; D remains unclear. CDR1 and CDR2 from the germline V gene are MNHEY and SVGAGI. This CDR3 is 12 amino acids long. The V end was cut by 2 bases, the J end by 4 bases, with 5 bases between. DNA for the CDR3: TGTGCCAGCAGTTACGGAGCAGAGACCCAGTACTTC. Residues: CASSYGAETQYF.

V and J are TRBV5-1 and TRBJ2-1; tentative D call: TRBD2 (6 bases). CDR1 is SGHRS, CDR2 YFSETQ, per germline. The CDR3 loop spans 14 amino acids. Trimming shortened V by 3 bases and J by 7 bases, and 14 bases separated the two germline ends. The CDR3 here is CASSYSIAANEQFF. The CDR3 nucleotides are TGCGCCAGCAGCTATTCAATAGCGGCTAATGAGCAGTTCTTC.

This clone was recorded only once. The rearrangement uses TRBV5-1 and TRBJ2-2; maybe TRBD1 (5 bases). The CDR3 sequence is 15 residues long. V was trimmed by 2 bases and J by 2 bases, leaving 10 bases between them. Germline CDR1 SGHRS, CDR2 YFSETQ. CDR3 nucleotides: TGCGCCAGCAGCTTCCAGGACACCAACACCGGGGAGCTGTTTTTT. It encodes CASSFQDTNTGELFF.

CDR3 amino acids: CASSLVQRDYEQYF. The CDR3 DNA follows: TGCGCCAGCAGCTTGGTACAGAGAGACTACGAGCAGTACTTC. The V and J genes are TRBV5-1 and TRBJ2-7; D uncertain. In germline, CDR1 is SGHRS, CDR2 YFSETQ. Trimming shortened V by 0 bases and J by 3 bases, and 10 bases separated the two germline ends. There are 14 residues in the CDR3.

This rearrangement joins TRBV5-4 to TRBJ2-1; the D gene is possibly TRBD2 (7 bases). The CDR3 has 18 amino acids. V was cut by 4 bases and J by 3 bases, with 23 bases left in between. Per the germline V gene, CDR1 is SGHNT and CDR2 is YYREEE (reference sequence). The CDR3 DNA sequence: TGTGCCAGCAGCGACTCCTTCCGGGGGGCCCTCATCTACAATGAGCAGTTCTTC. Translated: CASSDSFRGALIYNEQFF.

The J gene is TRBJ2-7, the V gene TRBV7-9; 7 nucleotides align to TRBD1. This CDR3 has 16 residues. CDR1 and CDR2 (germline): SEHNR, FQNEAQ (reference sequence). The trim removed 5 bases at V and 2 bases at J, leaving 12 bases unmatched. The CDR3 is CASSTPDRQGAYEQYF. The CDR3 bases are TGTGCCAGCAGCACGCCCGACCGACAGGGCGCCTACGAGCAGTACTTC.

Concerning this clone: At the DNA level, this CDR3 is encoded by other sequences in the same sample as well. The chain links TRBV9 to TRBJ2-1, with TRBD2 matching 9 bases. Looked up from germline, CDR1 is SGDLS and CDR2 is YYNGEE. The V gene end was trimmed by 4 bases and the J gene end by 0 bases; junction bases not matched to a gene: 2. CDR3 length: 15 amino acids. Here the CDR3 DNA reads TGTGCCAGCAGCCCGACTAGCGGCTCCTACAATGAGCAGTTCTTC. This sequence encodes CASSPTSGSYNEQFF. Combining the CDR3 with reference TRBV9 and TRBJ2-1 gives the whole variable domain DSGVTQTPKHLITATGQRVTLRCSPRSGDLSVYWYQQSLDQGLQFLIQYYNGEERAKGNILERFSAQQFPDLHSELNLSSLELGDSALYFCASSPTSGSYNEQFFGPGTRLTVL.

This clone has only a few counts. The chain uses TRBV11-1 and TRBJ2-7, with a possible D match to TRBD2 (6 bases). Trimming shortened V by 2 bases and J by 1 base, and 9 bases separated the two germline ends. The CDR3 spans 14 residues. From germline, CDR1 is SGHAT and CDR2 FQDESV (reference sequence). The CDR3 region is CASSLFGSSYEQYF. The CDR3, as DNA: TGTGCCAGCAGCTTATTCGGGAGTTCCTACGAGCAGTACTTC.